The entry below gives a single T cell receptor beta chain sequence along with its context. Its target is unknown. This CDR3 region has 14 residues. Per the germline V gene, CDR1 is SNHLY and CDR2 is FYNNEI. Trimming cost V 11 bases and J 2 bases; bases outside gene matches: 7. The table came from immunoSEQ multiplex PCR; TCRdb's copy has only in-frame clones and leaves some out. Found here are under 600,000 clones, approximately 97% of them singletons; the top ten hold 0.045% to 0.07%. These data belong to a study of shared clonotypes between healthy human individuals. Study summary: A couple of female and a few male donors aged 18 to 49 were enrolled.

General study findings and limits: Naive subsets generally had larger estimated richness than memory subsets. An anticipated effect of sequencing depth on clonotype sharing among donors was recognized.

This receptor was identified in a woman aged 25 to 45 in good health. The sample taken for sequencing was naive CD4+ T cells sorted from blood. The sample's subset: CD45RA+ positively selected. This chain uses TRBV2 with TRBJ2-3, with TRBD2 matching 10 bases. CDR3: CAGAGTSVTDTQYF. For the CDR3, the DNA is TGTGCCGGGGCTGGGACTAGCGTCACAGATACGCAGTATTTT.